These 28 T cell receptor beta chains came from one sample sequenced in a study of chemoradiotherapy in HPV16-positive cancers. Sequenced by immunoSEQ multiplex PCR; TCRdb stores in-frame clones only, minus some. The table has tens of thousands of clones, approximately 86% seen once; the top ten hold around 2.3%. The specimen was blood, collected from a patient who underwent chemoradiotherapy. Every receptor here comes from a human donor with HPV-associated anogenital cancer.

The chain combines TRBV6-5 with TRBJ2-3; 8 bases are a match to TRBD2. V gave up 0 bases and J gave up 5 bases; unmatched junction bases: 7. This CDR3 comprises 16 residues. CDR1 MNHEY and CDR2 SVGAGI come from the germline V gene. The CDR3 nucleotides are TGTGCCAGCAGTTACTCTGTGGGACTAGGACTAGATACGCAGTATTTT. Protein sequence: CASSYSVGLGLDTQYF.

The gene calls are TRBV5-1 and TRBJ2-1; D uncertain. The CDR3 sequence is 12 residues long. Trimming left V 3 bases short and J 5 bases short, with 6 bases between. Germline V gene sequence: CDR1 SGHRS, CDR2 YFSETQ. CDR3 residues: CASSSRNNEQFF. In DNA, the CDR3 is TGCGCCAGCAGCTCAAGAAACAATGAGCAGTTCTTC.

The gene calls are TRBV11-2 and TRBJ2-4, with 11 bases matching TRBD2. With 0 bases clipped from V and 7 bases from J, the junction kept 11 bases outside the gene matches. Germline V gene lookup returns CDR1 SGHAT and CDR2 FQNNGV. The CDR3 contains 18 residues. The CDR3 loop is CASSLDLSSGGTLNIQYF. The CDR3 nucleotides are TGTGCCAGCAGCTTAGATCTGTCTAGCGGGGGGACTTTGAACATTCAGTACTTC.

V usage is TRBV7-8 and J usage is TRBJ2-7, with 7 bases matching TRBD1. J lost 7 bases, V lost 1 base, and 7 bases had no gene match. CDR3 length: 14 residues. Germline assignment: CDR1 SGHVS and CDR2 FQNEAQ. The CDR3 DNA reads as TGTGCCAGCAGCTTAGGGGGGACAGCGAGGGAGCAGTACTTC. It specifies CASSLGGTAREQYF. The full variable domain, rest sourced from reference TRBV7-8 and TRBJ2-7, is GAGVSQSPRYKVAKRGQDVALRCDPISGHVSLFWYQQALGQGPEFLTYFQNEAQLDKSGLPSDRFFAERPEGSVSTLKIQRTQQEDSAVYLCASSLGGTAREQYFGPGTRLTVT.

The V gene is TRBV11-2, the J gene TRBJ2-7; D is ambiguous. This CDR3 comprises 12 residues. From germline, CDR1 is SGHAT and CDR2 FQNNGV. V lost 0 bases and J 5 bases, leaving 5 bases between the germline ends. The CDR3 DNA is TGTGCCAGCAGCTTAGATGGCCACGAGCAGTACTTC. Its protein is CASSLDGHEQYF.

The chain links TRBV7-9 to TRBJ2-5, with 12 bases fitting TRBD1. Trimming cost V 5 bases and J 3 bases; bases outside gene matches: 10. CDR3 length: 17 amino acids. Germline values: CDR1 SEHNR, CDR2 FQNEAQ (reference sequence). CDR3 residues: CASSPGDRGPEEETQYF. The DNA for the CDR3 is TGTGCCAGCAGCCCGGGGGACAGGGGGCCGGAGGAAGAGACCCAGTACTTC. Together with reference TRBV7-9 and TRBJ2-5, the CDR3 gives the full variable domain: DTGVSQNPRHKITKRGQNVTFRCDPISEHNRLYWYRQTLGQGPEFLTYFQNEAQLEKSRLLSDRFSAERPKGSFSTLEIQRTEQGDSAMYLCASSPGDRGPEEETQYFGPGTRLLVL.

The CDR3 DNA reads TGTGCCAGCAGCTTAGGGGGGCCCCGCTACAATGAGCAGTTCTTC. Residues: CASSLGGPRYNEQFF. The genes are TRBV7-9 and TRBJ2-1, with a weak D call TRBD1 (6 bases). With 1 base removed from V and 3 bases from J, the gap between germline ends came to 10 bases. CDR3 size: 15 residues. CDR1 is SEHNR, CDR2 FQNEAQ, per germline (reference sequence).

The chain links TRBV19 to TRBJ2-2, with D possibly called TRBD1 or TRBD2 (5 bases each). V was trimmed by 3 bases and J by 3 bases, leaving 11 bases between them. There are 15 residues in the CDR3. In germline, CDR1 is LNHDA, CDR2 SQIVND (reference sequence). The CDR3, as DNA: TGTGCCAGTAGTATTCACGGGGCAGACACCGGGGAGCTGTTTTTT. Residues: CASSIHGADTGELFF.

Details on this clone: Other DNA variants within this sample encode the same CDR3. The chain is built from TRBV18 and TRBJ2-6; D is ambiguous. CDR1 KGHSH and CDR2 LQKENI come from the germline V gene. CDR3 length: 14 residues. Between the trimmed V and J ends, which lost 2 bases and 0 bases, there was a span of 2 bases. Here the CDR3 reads CASSPDSGANVLTF. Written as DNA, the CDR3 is TGTGCCAGCTCACCAGACTCTGGGGCCAACGTCCTGACTTTC.

The CDR3 loop is CSAATRPEAFF. CDR3 DNA sequence: TGCAGTGCTGCTACAAGGCCTGAAGCTTTCTTT. V usage is TRBV20-1 and J usage is TRBJ1-1; D unclear. Germline CDR1 DFQATT, CDR2 SNEGSKA (reference sequence). Trimming took off 5 bases at V and 6 bases at J, with 10 bases between the two ends. The CDR3 extends over 11 amino acids.

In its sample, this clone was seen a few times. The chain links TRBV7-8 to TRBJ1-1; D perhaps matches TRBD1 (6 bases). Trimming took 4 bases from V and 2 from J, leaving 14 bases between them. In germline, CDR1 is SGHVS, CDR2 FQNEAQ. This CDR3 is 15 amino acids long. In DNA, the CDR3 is TGTGCCAGCAGCTCTAGGATACAGGGAAACACTGAAGCTTTCTTT. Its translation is CASSSRIQGNTEAFF. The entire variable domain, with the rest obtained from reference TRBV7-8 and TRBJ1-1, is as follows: GAGVSQSPRYKVAKRGQDVALRCDPISGHVSLFWYQQALGQGPEFLTYFQNEAQLDKSGLPSDRFFAERPEGSVSTLKIQRTQQEDSAVYLCASSSRIQGNTEAFFGQGTRLTVV.

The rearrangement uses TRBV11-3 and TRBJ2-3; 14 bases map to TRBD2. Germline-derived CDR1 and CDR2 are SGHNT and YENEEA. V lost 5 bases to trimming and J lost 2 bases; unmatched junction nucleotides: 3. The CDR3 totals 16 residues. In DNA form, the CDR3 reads TGTGCCAGCAGCCCGGGACTAGCGGGAGACACAGATACGCAGTATTTT. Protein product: CASSPGLAGDTDTQYF.

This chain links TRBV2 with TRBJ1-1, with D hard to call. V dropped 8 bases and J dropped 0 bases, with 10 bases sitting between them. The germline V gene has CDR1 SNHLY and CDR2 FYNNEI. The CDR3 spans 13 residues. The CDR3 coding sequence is TGTGCCAGCCTGACCGTTATGAACACTGAAGCTTTCTTT. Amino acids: CASLTVMNTEAFF.

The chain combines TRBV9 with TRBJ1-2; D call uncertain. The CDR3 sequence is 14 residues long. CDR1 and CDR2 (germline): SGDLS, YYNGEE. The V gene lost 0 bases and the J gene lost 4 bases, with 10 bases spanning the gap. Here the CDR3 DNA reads TGTGCCAGCAGCGTAGGTAAAGGCTCCTATGGCTACACCTTC. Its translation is CASSVGKGSYGYTF.

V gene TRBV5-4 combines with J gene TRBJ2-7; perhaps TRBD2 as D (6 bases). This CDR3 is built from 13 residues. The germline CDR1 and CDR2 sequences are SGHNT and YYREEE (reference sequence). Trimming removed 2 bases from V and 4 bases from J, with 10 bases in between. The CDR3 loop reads CASSLGTFYEQYF. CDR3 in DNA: TGTGCCAGCAGCTTAGGGACTTTTTACGAGCAGTACTTC.

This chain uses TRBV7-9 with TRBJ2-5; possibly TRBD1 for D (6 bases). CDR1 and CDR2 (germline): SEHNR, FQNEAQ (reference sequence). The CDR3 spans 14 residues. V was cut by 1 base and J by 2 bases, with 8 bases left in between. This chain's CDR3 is CASSLGTAQETQYF. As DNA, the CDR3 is TGTGCCAGCAGCTTAGGGACAGCTCAAGAGACCCAGTACTTC.

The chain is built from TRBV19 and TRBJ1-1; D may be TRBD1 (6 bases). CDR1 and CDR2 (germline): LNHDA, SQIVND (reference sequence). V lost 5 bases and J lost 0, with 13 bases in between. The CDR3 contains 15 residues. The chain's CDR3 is CASSGRGRLNTEAFF. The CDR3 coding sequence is TGTGCCAGTAGTGGAAGGGGGAGATTGAACACTGAAGCTTTCTTT.

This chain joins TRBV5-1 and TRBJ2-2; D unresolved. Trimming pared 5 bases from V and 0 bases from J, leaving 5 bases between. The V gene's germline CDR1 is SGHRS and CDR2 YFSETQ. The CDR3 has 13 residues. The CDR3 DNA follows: TGCGCCAGCAGACTCTCGAACACCGGGGAGCTGTTTTTT. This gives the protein CASRLSNTGELFF.

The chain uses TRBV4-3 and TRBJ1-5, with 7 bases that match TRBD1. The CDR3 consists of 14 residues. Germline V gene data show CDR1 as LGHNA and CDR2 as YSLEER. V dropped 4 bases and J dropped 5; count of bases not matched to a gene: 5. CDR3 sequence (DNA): TGCGCCAGCAGCCTCCGGGACAGCGATCAGCCCCAGCATTTT. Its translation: CASSLRDSDQPQHF.

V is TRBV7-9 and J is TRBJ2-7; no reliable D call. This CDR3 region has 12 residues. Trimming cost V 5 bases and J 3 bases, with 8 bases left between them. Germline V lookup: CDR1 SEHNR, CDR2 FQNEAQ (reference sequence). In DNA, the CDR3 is TGTGCCAGCAGCCCGAACAGCTACGAGCAGTACTTC. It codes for CASSPNSYEQYF.

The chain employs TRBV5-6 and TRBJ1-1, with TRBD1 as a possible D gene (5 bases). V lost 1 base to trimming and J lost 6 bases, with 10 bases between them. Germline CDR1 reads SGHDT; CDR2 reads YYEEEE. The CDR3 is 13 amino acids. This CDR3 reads CASSLRGVSEAFF. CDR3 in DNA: TGTGCCAGCAGCTTGCGAGGGGTCTCTGAAGCTTTCTTT.

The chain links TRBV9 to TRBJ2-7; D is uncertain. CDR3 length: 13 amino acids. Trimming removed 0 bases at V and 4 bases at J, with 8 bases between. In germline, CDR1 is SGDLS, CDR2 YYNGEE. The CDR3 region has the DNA TGTGCCAGCAGCGTAGGGTCTGATTACGAGCAGTACTTC. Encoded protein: CASSVGSDYEQYF.

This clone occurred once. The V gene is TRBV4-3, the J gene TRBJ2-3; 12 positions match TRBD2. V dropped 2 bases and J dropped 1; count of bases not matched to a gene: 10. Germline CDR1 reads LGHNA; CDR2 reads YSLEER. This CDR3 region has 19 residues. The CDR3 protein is CASSQSMLAGGLGTDTQYF. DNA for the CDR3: TGCGCCAGCAGCCAATCCATGCTAGCGGGGGGGCTCGGCACAGATACGCAGTATTTT.

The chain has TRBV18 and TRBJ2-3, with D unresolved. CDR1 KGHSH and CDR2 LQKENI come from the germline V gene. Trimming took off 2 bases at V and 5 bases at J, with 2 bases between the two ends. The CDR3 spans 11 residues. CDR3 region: CASSPGDTQYF. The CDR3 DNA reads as TGTGCCAGCTCACCAGGAGATACGCAGTATTTT.

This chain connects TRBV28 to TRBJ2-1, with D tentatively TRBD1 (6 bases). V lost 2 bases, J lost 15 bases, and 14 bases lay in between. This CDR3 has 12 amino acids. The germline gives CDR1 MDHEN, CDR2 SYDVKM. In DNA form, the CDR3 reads TGTGCCAGCAGTTTAAGTAACAGGGCGGGGTTCTTC. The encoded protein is CASSLSNRAGFF.

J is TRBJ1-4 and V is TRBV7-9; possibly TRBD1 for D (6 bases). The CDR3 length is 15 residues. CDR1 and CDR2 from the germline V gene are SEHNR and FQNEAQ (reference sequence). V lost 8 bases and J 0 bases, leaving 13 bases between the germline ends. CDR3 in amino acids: CASGGGGATNEKLFF. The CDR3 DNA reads TGTGCCAGCGGAGGGGGGGGTGCAACTAATGAAAAACTGTTTTTT. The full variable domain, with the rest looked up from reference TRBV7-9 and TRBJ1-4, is DTGVSQNPRHKITKRGQNVTFRCDPISEHNRLYWYRQTLGQGPEFLTYFQNEAQLEKSRLLSDRFSAERPKGSFSTLEIQRTEQGDSAMYLCASGGGGATNEKLFFGSGTQLSVL.

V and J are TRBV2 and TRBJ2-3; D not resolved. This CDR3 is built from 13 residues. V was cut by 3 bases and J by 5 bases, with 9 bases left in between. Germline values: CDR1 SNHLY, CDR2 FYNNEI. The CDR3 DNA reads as TGTGCCAGCAGTGATTTGACGAGAGATACGCAGTATTTT. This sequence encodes CASSDLTRDTQYF.

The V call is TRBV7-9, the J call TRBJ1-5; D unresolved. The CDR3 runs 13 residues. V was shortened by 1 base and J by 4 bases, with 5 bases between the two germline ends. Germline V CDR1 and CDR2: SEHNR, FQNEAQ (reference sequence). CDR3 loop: CASSLGLNQPQHF. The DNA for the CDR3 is TGTGCCAGCAGCTTAGGTCTTAATCAGCCCCAGCATTTT.